Listed here are 8 T cell receptor beta chains from one sample, sequenced in a study of blood T cell repertoires in COVID-19. Sequencing was performed with immunoSEQ multiplex PCR; in TCRdb, only in-frame clones are kept and a portion is missing. The repertoire consists of approximately 150,000 clones, with roughly 85% occurring once and the leading ten covering 1% to 1.2%. Sequencing was performed on peripheral blood. The receptors were sampled from a man aged 35 to 55 with acute or convalescent COVID-19.

The table lists this clone with a few counts. The V call is TRBV5-5, the J call TRBJ2-2; possible D gene TRBD1, 5 bases. The CDR3 extends over 13 amino acids. The V end was cut by 1 base, the J end by 7 bases, with 8 bases between. The germline gives CDR1 SGHKS, CDR2 YYEKEE (reference sequence). Here the CDR3 DNA reads TGTGCCAGCAGCTTGTTGGGGCACGGGGAGCTGTTTTTT. Protein sequence: CASSLLGHGELFF.

This rearrangement joins TRBV28 to TRBJ1-6; D is unclear. Germline assignment: CDR1 MDHEN and CDR2 SYDVKM. The CDR3 covers 16 residues. The ends were cut back, 6 bases at V and 4 bases at J, with 16 bases in the middle. The CDR3 coding sequence is TGTGCCAGCAGCCCGACCAGGTCCGGATATAATTCACCCCTCCACTTT. The encoded protein is CASSPTRSGYNSPLHF.

The CDR3 nucleotides are TGTGCCAGCAGCGGGTTACAGGGATTTAATGAAAAACTGTTTTTT. Translation gives CASSGLQGFNEKLFF. The rearrangement joins TRBV5-8 to TRBJ1-4, with a possible D match to TRBD1 (6 bases). The CDR3 spans 15 residues. The germline V gene has CDR1 SGHTS and CDR2 YDEGEE. Trimming took off 4 bases at V and 4 bases at J, with 14 bases between the two ends.

This chain connects TRBV15 to TRBJ1-2, with D uncertain. V gave up 0 bases and J gave up 0 bases, with 8 bases separating them. CDR1 LNHNV and CDR2 YYDKDF come from the germline V gene (reference sequence). There are 15 residues in the CDR3. The CDR3 is CATSRDRSANYGYTF. The CDR3 coding sequence is TGTGCCACCAGCAGAGATCGAAGCGCTAACTATGGCTACACCTTC. The full variable domain, completed using reference TRBV15 and TRBJ1-2, is DAMVIQNPRYQVTQFGKPVTLSCSQTLNHNVMYWYQQKSSQAPKLLFHYYDKDFNNEADTPDNFQSRRPNTSFCFLDIRSPGLGDTAMYLCATSRDRSANYGYTFGSGTRLTVV.

This chain links TRBV6-5 with TRBJ2-2; D may be TRBD2 (5 bases). CDR3 size: 16 residues. Trimming shortened V by 4 bases and J by 2 bases, and 14 bases separated the two germline ends. The germline V gene encodes CDR1 MNHEY and CDR2 SVGAGI. The CDR3: CASSLEGPTNTGELFF. The CDR3 nucleotides read TGTGCCAGCAGTTTAGAGGGCCCTACTAACACCGGGGAGCTGTTTTTT.

CDR3 amino acids: CASRDRGRGDGYTF. The CDR3 DNA reads TGTGCCAGTAGGGACAGGGGGCGAGGCGATGGCTACACCTTC. V usage is TRBV19 and J usage is TRBJ1-2, with 11 bases aligning to TRBD1. Germline V gene data show CDR1 as LNHDA and CDR2 as SQIVND (reference sequence). The CDR3 is 14 residues long. V gave up 6 bases and J gave up 6 bases; unmatched junction bases: 6.

The chain employs TRBV28 and TRBJ2-3; D is undetermined. This CDR3 is 13 amino acids long. The germline CDR1 and CDR2 sequences are MDHEN and SYDVKM. The germline V and J ends were trimmed by 9 bases and 9 bases, with 19 bases remaining between them. The CDR3 nucleotides are TGTGCCAGTTCCAGCCTCCAGGCATCGACGCAGTATTTT. It is translated as CASSSLQASTQYF.

The chain is built from TRBV9 and TRBJ2-5; 10 bases agree with TRBD1. This CDR3 is built from 16 residues. Germline lookup yields CDR1 SGDLS and CDR2 YYNGEE. V was pared by 0 bases and J by 4 bases, with 6 bases of the junction left unmatched. The CDR3 sequence is CASSVGQGATGETQYF. The CDR3 coding sequence is TGTGCCAGCAGCGTAGGACAGGGGGCAACCGGAGAGACCCAGTACTTC.